This TCR beta chain emerged from a study of molecular identifiers for immune sequencing clone quantification. Study overall: The replicates split RNA from approximately 22,000 or 94,000 naive CD8 cells five ways and sequenced four.

CDR1 is MNHEY and CDR2 is SVGAGI in the germline V gene. This CDR3 comprises 14 residues. Bulk TCR libraries were made with methods that had been previously described and with listed TCR primers. TCRdb passed the PCR reads through MiXCR, listing each CDR3 protein once. The sample consists of about 320,000 distinct CDR3 sequences, around 21% of them appearing once. As to this clonotype: Its antigen is as yet unknown. A junction boundary mismatches the germline segment, possibly from a read error.

Whole-study results and caveats: Molecules of identical TCR sharing a barcode could underestimate highly expanded clone sizes. Single-cell amounts of spiked Jurkat TCR RNA were reportedly detectable among some 1 million naive cells.

Source material: naive CD8+ T cells from blood, with Jurkat cell RNA spiked in. Sample subset: FACS-sorted CD8+CD4-CCR7+CD45RA+ naive T cells. J is TRBJ2-7 and V is TRBV6-5, with D perhaps TRBD1 (5 bases). This receptor was identified in a human donor in good health. Some libraries in this study had Jurkat cell RNA spiked in. The CDR3, as DNA: TGTGCCACAGGGCTGGCAGGGATCACCTACGAGCGGTACTTC. It specifies CATGLAGITYERYF.